Presented here are 31 T cell receptor beta chains from one specimen sequenced in a study of blood T cell repertoires in COVID-19. The table came from immunoSEQ multiplex PCR; TCRdb's copy has only in-frame clones and leaves some out. The data hold 150,000 to 200,000 clones, with around 80% observed a single time. The sequenced sample was peripheral blood. Receptor source: a woman between 65 and 79 years old with acute or convalescent COVID-19.

The chain joins TRBV20-1 to TRBJ1-4; the D is unclear. This CDR3 is built from 10 residues. The ends were cut back, 2 bases at V and 8 bases at J, with 3 bases in the middle. Germline-derived CDR1 and CDR2 are DFQATT and SNEGSKA (reference sequence). Here the CDR3 DNA reads TGCAGTGCTAGACTGGAAAAACTGTTTTTT. Translated, it gives CSARLEKLFF.

V usage is TRBV5-8 and J usage is TRBJ2-7; 9 bases map to TRBD1. There are 15 residues in the CDR3. Germline V lookup: CDR1 SGHTS, CDR2 YDEGEE. Trimming cost V 1 base and J 4 bases; bases outside gene matches: 6. Here the CDR3 reads CASSLHGTGKYEQYF. The CDR3 nucleotides are TGTGCCAGCAGCTTGCACGGGACAGGGAAGTACGAGCAGTACTTC. Full variable domain (rest looked up from reference TRBV5-8 and TRBJ2-7): EAGVTQSPTHLIKTRGQQATLRCSPISGHTSVYWYQQALGLGLQFLLWYDEGEERNRGNFPPRFSGRQFPNYSSELNVNALELEDSALYLCASSLHGTGKYEQYFGPGTRLTVT.

This clone was detected once. The chain couples TRBV5-1 to TRBJ1-2; 7 bases agree with TRBD1. The CDR3 runs 14 residues. From germline, CDR1 is SGHRS and CDR2 YFSETQ. V shed 2 bases, J shed 3 bases, and the junction held 4 bases outside the gene matches. This chain's CDR3 is CASSFGQADYGYTF. CDR3 sequence (DNA): TGCGCCAGCAGCTTTGGACAGGCCGACTATGGCTACACCTTC.

This chain connects TRBV6-5 to TRBJ1-2; tentative D call: TRBD1 (5 bases). Germline values: CDR1 MNHEY, CDR2 SVGAGI. V lost 11 bases and J 8 bases, leaving 18 bases between the germline ends. This CDR3 is built from 12 residues. The CDR3: CAGTQGKGGYTF. As DNA, the CDR3 is TGTGCCGGAACTCAGGGTAAGGGCGGCTACACCTTC.

The V gene is TRBV4-1, the J gene TRBJ1-1; no reliable D call. The V end lost 1 base, the J end lost 3 bases, and 12 bases lay between the germline ends. The germline gives CDR1 MGHRA, CDR2 YSYEKL. The CDR3 loop spans 15 amino acids. CDR3 protein: CASSQGEMSHTEAFF. The DNA for the CDR3 is TGCGCCAGCAGCCAAGGGGAGATGTCTCACACTGAAGCTTTCTTT.

A single count supports this clone. The V and J genes are TRBV28 and TRBJ1-3; 8 nucleotides agree with TRBD1. The DNA end favors TRBJ2-2, so the J call may be wrong. The CDR3 sequence is 16 residues long. Germline V lookup: CDR1 MDHEN, CDR2 SYDVKM. The CDR3 nucleotides are TGTGCCAGCAGTTTATTCTTTCAGGGGGCGGACGGGGAGCTGTTTTTT. Translating gives CASSLFFQGADGELFF.

This clone was counted once. V is TRBV21-1 and J is TRBJ2-1; the D segment call TRBD2 is taken from the table without a DNA check. TRBV21-1 is labeled a pseudogene. This CDR3 comprises 15 residues. The CDR3 bases are TGTGCCAGCAGCCAAGGGCAGCCGGCGGGTGATGAGCAGTTCTTC. Protein: CASSQGQPAGDEQFF.

The chain has TRBV7-2 and TRBJ1-6, with 9 bases fitting TRBD1. This CDR3 has 15 residues. Germline trimming cut 3 bases from V and 7 bases from J; bases unmatched to any gene: 4. The V gene's germline CDR1 is SGHTA and CDR2 FQGNSA. Written as DNA, the CDR3 is TGTGCCAGCAGCTTTGGGGGACAGGGAAATTCACCCCTCCACTTT. Translated, it gives CASSFGGQGNSPLHF. The full variable domain, with the rest looked up from reference TRBV7-2 and TRBJ1-6, is GAGVSQSPSNKVTEKGKDVELRCDPISGHTALYWYRQSLGQGLEFLIYFQGNSAPDKSGLPSDRFSAERTGGSVSTLTIQRTQQEDSAVYLCASSFGGQGNSPLHFGNGTRLTVT.

CDR3 region: CSARHYNEQFF. The CDR3 nucleotides are TGCAGTGCTAGACACTACAATGAGCAGTTCTTC. The gene calls are TRBV20-1 and TRBJ2-1; D is unclear. From germline, CDR1 is DFQATT and CDR2 SNEGSKA (reference sequence). CDR3 length: 11 amino acids. Trimming took 2 bases from V and 3 from J, leaving 2 bases between them.

The rearrangement joins TRBV25-1 to TRBJ1-2; unclear D gene. Germline values: CDR1 MGHDK, CDR2 SYGVNS. The germline V and J ends were trimmed by 4 bases and 4 bases, with 4 bases remaining between them. The CDR3 is made up of 11 amino acids. CDR3 sequence: CASSAGYGYTF. The CDR3 region has the DNA TGTGCCAGCAGTGCAGGCTATGGCTACACCTTC.

By share, this clone ranks as medium-sized. The chain has TRBV6-6 and TRBJ2-2; 8 bases agree with TRBD2. V was clipped by 6 bases and J by 4 bases; unmatched bases: 22. Germline V gene data show CDR1 as MNHNY and CDR2 as SVGAGI (reference sequence). There are 20 residues in the CDR3. CDR3 in amino acids: CASSREAPIFGGAGTGELFF. The CDR3 DNA sequence: TGTGCCAGCAGCCGCGAGGCCCCAATTTTCGGGGGGGCGGGCACCGGGGAGCTGTTTTTT.

The chain has TRBV19 and TRBJ2-7; TRBD1 matches at 8 bases. The CDR3 length is 13 residues. V trimming: 1 base; J trimming: 5 bases; junction bases outside the gene matches: 1. Per the germline V gene, CDR1 is LNHDA and CDR2 is SQIVND (reference sequence). The CDR3 here is CASSIGQGNEQYF. As DNA, the CDR3 is TGTGCCAGTAGTATAGGACAGGGGAACGAGCAGTACTTC.

This sequence joins TRBV2 and TRBJ1-6, with D perhaps matching TRBD1 (6 bases). The V gene's germline CDR1 is SNHLY and CDR2 FYNNEI. The CDR3 sequence is 17 residues long. The germline V and J ends were trimmed by 2 bases and 6 bases, with 17 bases remaining between them. CDR3 sequence (DNA): TGTGCCAGCAGTGAATTCAGGGGTGCAAATACTAATTCACCCCTCCACTTT. Translation: CASSEFRGANTNSPLHF.

This clone was seen just once. This rearrangement joins TRBV2 to TRBJ2-4; D unclear. In germline, CDR1 is SNHLY, CDR2 FYNNEI. V shed 4 bases and J shed 6 bases, with 7 bases lying between them. CDR3 length: 12 amino acids. The CDR3 bases are TGTGCCAGCAGTGTAGGCGGAAACATTCAGTACTTC. Translated: CASSVGGNIQYF.

V usage is TRBV7-9 and J usage is TRBJ1-4; TRBD1 aligns across 9 bases. V trimming: 5 bases; J trimming: 3 bases; junction bases outside the gene matches: 10. This CDR3 contains 17 residues. CDR1 and CDR2 (germline): SEHNR, FQNEAQ (reference sequence). The CDR3 DNA sequence: TGTGCCAGCAGCAAGGGGACAGGGCCTCTTCCTAATGAAAAACTGTTTTTT. This codes for CASSKGTGPLPNEKLFF.

This clone has only a few counts. The chain couples TRBV21-1 to TRBJ1-2. TRBV21-1 is annotated as a pseudogene. This CDR3 region has 13 residues. Here the CDR3 DNA reads TGTGCCAGCAGCAAGCCGGACGAGGGCGGCTACACCTTC. It encodes CASSKPDEGGYTF.

This clone was counted once. The CDR3 DNA is TGCAGTGCTAGTGCAGGGTTTGGCTACACCTTC. Translating it yields CSASAGFGYTF. The chain carries TRBV20-1 and TRBJ1-2; D possibly corresponds to TRBD1 (5 bases). The V and J ends lost 3 bases and 7 bases respectively, with 9 bases between them. Germline values: CDR1 DFQATT, CDR2 SNEGSKA (reference sequence). The length of the CDR3 is 11 residues.

J is TRBJ1-1 and V is TRBV5-1, with D hard to call. The CDR3 is 14 amino acids. The V gene lost 7 bases and the J gene lost 0 bases, with 13 bases spanning the gap. Per germline, CDR1 SGHRS and CDR2 YFSETQ. CDR3 DNA sequence: TGCGCCAGCTTCCGGACGGGGATGAACACTGAAGCTTTCTTT. Protein product: CASFRTGMNTEAFF.

The chain couples TRBV7-9 to TRBJ1-1; no clear D. CDR1 SEHNR and CDR2 FQNEAQ come from the germline V gene (reference sequence). This CDR3 region has 15 residues. The V gene lost 1 base and the J gene lost 0 bases, with 9 bases spanning the gap. The CDR3 reads CASSLDTGMNTEAFF. The CDR3 bases are TGTGCCAGCAGCTTAGATACGGGGATGAACACTGAAGCTTTCTTT.

This chain uses TRBV15 with TRBJ1-2; 8 nucleotides line up with TRBD1. CDR3 length: 15 residues. V lost 1 base, J lost 4 bases, and 5 bases stayed unmatched. CDR1 is LNHNV, CDR2 YYDKDF, per germline (reference sequence). The CDR3 DNA is TGTGCCACCAGCAGAGCTCGGGACAGGCTCTATGGCTACACCTTC. Protein: CATSRARDRLYGYTF.

This clone was detected only once. CDR3 in amino acids: CAWRVKAAENTEAFF. The CDR3 nucleotides read TGTGCCTGGAGGGTGAAGGCGGCAGAGAACACTGAAGCTTTCTTT. This chain connects TRBV30 to TRBJ1-1; D call uncertain. With 3 bases removed from V and 1 base from J, the gap between germline ends came to 15 bases. The CDR3 length is 15 residues. In germline, CDR1 is GTSNPN, CDR2 SVGIG (reference sequence).

V and J are TRBV5-4 and TRBJ1-2; the match to TRBD1 covers 9 bases. Losses at the gene ends were 5 bases for V and 8 bases for J; bases not matched to a gene: 10. The CDR3 has 14 amino acids. Per the germline V gene, CDR1 is SGHNT and CDR2 is YYREEE (reference sequence). Here the CDR3 DNA reads TGTGCCAGCAGGAAAGGGACAGGGCGTGAAGGCTACACCTTC. Translation: CASRKGTGREGYTF.

The chain combines TRBV5-1 with TRBJ2-7; 7 nucleotides align to TRBD1. CDR1 is SGHRS and CDR2 is YFSETQ in the germline V gene. The CDR3 spans 15 residues. J was trimmed by 0 bases and V by 4 bases; bases with no gene match: 7. CDR3 sequence (DNA): TGCGCCAGCAGCCCGTCAGGGGGATCCTCCTACGAGCAGTACTTC. Translation gives CASSPSGGSSYEQYF.

The chain is built from TRBV28 and TRBJ2-1, with TRBD1 matching over 10 bases. CDR3 length equals 15 residues. The ends lost 6 bases at V and 3 bases at J; junction bases unmatched: 5. CDR1 MDHEN and CDR2 SYDVKM come from the germline V gene. CDR3 in amino acids: CASRRDRGIYNEQFF. CDR3 coding DNA: TGTGCCAGCAGAAGGGACAGGGGCATCTACAATGAGCAGTTCTTC.

The chain carries TRBV19 and TRBJ1-6, with TRBD1 identical over 12 bases. The J segment lost 6 bases and the V segment lost 9 bases, leaving 9 bases of the junction unmatched. The germline V gene encodes CDR1 LNHDA and CDR2 SQIVND (reference sequence). The CDR3 covers 16 residues. The CDR3 loop is CASHPGQGASNSPLHF. CDR3 sequence (DNA): TGTGCCAGCCACCCGGGACAGGGGGCTAGTAATTCACCCCTCCACTTT.

The chain has TRBV28 and TRBJ2-7; weak D call: TRBD1 (6 bases). Germline CDR1 MDHEN, CDR2 SYDVKM. CDR3 length: 14 residues. V was clipped by 6 bases and J by 1 base, with 13 bases between them. This CDR3 is CASRGGLGSYEQYF. In nucleotides, the CDR3 is TGTGCCAGCAGAGGGGGATTAGGGTCCTACGAGCAGTACTTC.

The V call is TRBV5-6, the J call TRBJ2-6; no clear D. Trimming took 2 bases from V and 1 from J, leaving 7 bases between them. This CDR3 spans 15 amino acids. Germline CDR1 reads SGHDT; CDR2 reads YYEEEE. CDR3 in amino acids: CASSLQPSGANVLTF. DNA of the CDR3: TGTGCCAGCAGCTTACAACCTTCTGGGGCCAACGTCCTGACTTTC.

V usage is TRBV10-3 and J usage is TRBJ2-7, with TRBD2 identical over 8 bases. The CDR3 sequence is 15 residues long. The germline CDR1 and CDR2 sequences are ENHRY and SYGVKD. V lost 8 bases, J lost 2 bases, and 11 bases stayed unmatched. The CDR3 region has the DNA TGTGCCATCGCAGCTCGGACTAGCTTAACCTACGAGCAGTACTTC. Protein sequence: CAIAARTSLTYEQYF.

The V call is TRBV27, the J call TRBJ1-2, with 8 bases fitting TRBD1. V was clipped by 5 bases and J by 3 bases; unmatched bases: 17. Germline V CDR1 and CDR2: MNHEY, SMNVEV (reference sequence). The CDR3 contains 18 residues. The chain's CDR3 is CASSRRGRQGNLDYGYTF. In nucleotides, the CDR3 is TGTGCCAGCAGTAGGAGGGGTCGACAGGGGAACCTTGACTATGGCTACACCTTC.

The chain carries TRBV6-2 or TRBV6-3 and TRBJ1-6; D may be TRBD1 (6 bases). The CDR3 extends over 17 amino acids. Germline V gives CDR1 MNHEY, CDR2 SVGEGT. V dropped 5 bases and J dropped 7 bases, with 21 bases sitting between them. The CDR3 spells CASSPIPGAPTNSPLHF. In nucleotides, the CDR3 is TGTGCCAGCAGTCCCATCCCAGGGGCTCCCACGAATTCACCCCTCCACTTT.

J is TRBJ2-1 and V is TRBV27, with TRBD2 matching 9 bases. This CDR3 spans 16 amino acids. Trimming cost V 6 bases and J 9 bases; bases outside gene matches: 15. Looked up from germline, CDR1 is MNHEY and CDR2 is SMNVEV (reference sequence). The CDR3 protein is CASSPLMAGGKLEQFF. Written as DNA, the CDR3 is TGTGCCAGCAGCCCTCTAATGGCGGGGGGGAAACTTGAGCAGTTCTTC.